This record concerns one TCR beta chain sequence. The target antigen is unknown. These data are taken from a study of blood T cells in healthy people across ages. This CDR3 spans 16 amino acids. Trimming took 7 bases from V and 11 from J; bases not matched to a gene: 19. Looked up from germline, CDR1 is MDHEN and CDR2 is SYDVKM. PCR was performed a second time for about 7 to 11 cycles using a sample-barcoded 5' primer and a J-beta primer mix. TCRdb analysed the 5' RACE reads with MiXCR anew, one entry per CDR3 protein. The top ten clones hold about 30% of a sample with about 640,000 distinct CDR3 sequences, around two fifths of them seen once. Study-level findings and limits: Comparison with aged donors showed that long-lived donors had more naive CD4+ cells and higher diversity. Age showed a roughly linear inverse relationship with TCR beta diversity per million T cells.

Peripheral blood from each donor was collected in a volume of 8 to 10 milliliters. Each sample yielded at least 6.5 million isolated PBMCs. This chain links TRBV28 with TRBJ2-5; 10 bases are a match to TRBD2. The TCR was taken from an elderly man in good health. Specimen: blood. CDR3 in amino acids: CASNPPLAGGDNEQYF. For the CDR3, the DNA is TGTGCCAGCAACCCCCCCTTAGCGGGAGGCGACAATGAGCAGTACTTC.